This TCR beta chain was retrieved from a study of regulatory T cells in long-lasting Graves disease. This clonotype appeared many times. Its antigen remains unidentified. Time point reported: newly diagnosed GD, antithyroid drugs for less than 3 months. RNA isolated from PBMCs was used to make the TCR library. Both iRepertoire HTBI primers and Arm-PCR of CDR3 regions were used to build the TCR beta libraries. TCRdb used MiXCR to reprocess the multiplex PCR reads, holding one entry per CDR3 protein. The repertoire holds hundreds of thousands of distinct CDR3 sequences, approximately 15% seen once, with roughly a tenth in the top ten. Study-level findings and limits: Peripheral blood, not thyroid tissue, was the sole material studied.

The CDR3 covers 18 residues. CDR1 is SGHTA, CDR2 FQGTGA, per germline. Trimming at V came to 5 bases and at J to 5 bases, leaving 19 bases not matched to a gene. This sample also appeared in a second study, on T cells in Graves' hyperthyroidism and ophthalmopathy. As that study records: First-round RT-PCR of the TCR CDR3 relied on the HTBI primer set.

The TCR was taken from a man aged 25 to 45 with Graves disease. Sequencing was performed on peripheral blood mononuclear cells (PBMCs), taken at new diagnosis, from a patient treated with antithyroid drugs. The rearrangement uses TRBV7-3 and TRBJ2-5, with 8 bases identical to TRBD2. Here the CDR3 reads CASSPTPLRAGETETQYF. CDR3 nucleotide sequence: TGTGCCAGCAGCCCTACCCCTTTACGAGCGGGAGAAACGGAGACCCAGTACTTC.